This T cell receptor (beta chain) was sequenced for a study of blood T cell repertoires in COVID-19. As handled by the study authors: Reference gene primer amplification in the assay estimated nucleated cell counts. Repertoires were generated with immunoSEQ multiplex PCR, while TCRdb's copy carries only in-frame clones and drops some. Clone size and V and J calls were adopted from that table, with D and trimming inferred from the DNA. The table records about 250,000 clones, around 84% of them present only once. Trimming at V came to 2 bases and at J to 4 bases, leaving 10 bases not matched to a gene. This CDR3 contains 16 residues. Germline V gene lookup returns CDR1 MNHEY and CDR2 SMNVEV (reference sequence).

The sequence was obtained from a middle-aged man who had recovered from COVID-19. Source material: PBMCs or T cells enriched from blood (not recorded which). J is TRBJ2-7 and V is TRBV27; TRBD1 matches at 8 bases. The CDR3 sequence is CASSLRQKDRVYEQYF. CDR3 nucleotide sequence: TGTGCCAGCAGTTTACGGCAAAAGGACAGGGTATACGAGCAGTACTTC.